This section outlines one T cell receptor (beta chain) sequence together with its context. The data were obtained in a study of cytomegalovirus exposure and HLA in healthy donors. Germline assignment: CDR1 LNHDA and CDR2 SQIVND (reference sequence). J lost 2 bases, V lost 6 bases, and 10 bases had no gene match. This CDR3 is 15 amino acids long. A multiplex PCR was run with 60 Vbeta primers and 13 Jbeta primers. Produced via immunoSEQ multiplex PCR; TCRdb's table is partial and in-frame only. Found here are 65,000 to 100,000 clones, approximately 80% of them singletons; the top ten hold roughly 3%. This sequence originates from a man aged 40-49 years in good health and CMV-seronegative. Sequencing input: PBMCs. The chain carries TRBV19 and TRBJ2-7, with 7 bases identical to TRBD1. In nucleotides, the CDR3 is TGTGCCAGTAGCGATACAGGGGAACCTACCTACGAGCAGTACTTC. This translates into CASSDTGEPTYEQYF. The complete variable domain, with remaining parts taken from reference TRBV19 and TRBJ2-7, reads DGGITQSPKYLFRKEGQNVTLSCEQNLNHDAMYWYRQDPGQGLRLIYYSQIVNDFQKGDIAEGYSVSREKKESFPLTVTSAQKNPTAFYLCASSDTGEPTYEQYFGPGTRLTVT.